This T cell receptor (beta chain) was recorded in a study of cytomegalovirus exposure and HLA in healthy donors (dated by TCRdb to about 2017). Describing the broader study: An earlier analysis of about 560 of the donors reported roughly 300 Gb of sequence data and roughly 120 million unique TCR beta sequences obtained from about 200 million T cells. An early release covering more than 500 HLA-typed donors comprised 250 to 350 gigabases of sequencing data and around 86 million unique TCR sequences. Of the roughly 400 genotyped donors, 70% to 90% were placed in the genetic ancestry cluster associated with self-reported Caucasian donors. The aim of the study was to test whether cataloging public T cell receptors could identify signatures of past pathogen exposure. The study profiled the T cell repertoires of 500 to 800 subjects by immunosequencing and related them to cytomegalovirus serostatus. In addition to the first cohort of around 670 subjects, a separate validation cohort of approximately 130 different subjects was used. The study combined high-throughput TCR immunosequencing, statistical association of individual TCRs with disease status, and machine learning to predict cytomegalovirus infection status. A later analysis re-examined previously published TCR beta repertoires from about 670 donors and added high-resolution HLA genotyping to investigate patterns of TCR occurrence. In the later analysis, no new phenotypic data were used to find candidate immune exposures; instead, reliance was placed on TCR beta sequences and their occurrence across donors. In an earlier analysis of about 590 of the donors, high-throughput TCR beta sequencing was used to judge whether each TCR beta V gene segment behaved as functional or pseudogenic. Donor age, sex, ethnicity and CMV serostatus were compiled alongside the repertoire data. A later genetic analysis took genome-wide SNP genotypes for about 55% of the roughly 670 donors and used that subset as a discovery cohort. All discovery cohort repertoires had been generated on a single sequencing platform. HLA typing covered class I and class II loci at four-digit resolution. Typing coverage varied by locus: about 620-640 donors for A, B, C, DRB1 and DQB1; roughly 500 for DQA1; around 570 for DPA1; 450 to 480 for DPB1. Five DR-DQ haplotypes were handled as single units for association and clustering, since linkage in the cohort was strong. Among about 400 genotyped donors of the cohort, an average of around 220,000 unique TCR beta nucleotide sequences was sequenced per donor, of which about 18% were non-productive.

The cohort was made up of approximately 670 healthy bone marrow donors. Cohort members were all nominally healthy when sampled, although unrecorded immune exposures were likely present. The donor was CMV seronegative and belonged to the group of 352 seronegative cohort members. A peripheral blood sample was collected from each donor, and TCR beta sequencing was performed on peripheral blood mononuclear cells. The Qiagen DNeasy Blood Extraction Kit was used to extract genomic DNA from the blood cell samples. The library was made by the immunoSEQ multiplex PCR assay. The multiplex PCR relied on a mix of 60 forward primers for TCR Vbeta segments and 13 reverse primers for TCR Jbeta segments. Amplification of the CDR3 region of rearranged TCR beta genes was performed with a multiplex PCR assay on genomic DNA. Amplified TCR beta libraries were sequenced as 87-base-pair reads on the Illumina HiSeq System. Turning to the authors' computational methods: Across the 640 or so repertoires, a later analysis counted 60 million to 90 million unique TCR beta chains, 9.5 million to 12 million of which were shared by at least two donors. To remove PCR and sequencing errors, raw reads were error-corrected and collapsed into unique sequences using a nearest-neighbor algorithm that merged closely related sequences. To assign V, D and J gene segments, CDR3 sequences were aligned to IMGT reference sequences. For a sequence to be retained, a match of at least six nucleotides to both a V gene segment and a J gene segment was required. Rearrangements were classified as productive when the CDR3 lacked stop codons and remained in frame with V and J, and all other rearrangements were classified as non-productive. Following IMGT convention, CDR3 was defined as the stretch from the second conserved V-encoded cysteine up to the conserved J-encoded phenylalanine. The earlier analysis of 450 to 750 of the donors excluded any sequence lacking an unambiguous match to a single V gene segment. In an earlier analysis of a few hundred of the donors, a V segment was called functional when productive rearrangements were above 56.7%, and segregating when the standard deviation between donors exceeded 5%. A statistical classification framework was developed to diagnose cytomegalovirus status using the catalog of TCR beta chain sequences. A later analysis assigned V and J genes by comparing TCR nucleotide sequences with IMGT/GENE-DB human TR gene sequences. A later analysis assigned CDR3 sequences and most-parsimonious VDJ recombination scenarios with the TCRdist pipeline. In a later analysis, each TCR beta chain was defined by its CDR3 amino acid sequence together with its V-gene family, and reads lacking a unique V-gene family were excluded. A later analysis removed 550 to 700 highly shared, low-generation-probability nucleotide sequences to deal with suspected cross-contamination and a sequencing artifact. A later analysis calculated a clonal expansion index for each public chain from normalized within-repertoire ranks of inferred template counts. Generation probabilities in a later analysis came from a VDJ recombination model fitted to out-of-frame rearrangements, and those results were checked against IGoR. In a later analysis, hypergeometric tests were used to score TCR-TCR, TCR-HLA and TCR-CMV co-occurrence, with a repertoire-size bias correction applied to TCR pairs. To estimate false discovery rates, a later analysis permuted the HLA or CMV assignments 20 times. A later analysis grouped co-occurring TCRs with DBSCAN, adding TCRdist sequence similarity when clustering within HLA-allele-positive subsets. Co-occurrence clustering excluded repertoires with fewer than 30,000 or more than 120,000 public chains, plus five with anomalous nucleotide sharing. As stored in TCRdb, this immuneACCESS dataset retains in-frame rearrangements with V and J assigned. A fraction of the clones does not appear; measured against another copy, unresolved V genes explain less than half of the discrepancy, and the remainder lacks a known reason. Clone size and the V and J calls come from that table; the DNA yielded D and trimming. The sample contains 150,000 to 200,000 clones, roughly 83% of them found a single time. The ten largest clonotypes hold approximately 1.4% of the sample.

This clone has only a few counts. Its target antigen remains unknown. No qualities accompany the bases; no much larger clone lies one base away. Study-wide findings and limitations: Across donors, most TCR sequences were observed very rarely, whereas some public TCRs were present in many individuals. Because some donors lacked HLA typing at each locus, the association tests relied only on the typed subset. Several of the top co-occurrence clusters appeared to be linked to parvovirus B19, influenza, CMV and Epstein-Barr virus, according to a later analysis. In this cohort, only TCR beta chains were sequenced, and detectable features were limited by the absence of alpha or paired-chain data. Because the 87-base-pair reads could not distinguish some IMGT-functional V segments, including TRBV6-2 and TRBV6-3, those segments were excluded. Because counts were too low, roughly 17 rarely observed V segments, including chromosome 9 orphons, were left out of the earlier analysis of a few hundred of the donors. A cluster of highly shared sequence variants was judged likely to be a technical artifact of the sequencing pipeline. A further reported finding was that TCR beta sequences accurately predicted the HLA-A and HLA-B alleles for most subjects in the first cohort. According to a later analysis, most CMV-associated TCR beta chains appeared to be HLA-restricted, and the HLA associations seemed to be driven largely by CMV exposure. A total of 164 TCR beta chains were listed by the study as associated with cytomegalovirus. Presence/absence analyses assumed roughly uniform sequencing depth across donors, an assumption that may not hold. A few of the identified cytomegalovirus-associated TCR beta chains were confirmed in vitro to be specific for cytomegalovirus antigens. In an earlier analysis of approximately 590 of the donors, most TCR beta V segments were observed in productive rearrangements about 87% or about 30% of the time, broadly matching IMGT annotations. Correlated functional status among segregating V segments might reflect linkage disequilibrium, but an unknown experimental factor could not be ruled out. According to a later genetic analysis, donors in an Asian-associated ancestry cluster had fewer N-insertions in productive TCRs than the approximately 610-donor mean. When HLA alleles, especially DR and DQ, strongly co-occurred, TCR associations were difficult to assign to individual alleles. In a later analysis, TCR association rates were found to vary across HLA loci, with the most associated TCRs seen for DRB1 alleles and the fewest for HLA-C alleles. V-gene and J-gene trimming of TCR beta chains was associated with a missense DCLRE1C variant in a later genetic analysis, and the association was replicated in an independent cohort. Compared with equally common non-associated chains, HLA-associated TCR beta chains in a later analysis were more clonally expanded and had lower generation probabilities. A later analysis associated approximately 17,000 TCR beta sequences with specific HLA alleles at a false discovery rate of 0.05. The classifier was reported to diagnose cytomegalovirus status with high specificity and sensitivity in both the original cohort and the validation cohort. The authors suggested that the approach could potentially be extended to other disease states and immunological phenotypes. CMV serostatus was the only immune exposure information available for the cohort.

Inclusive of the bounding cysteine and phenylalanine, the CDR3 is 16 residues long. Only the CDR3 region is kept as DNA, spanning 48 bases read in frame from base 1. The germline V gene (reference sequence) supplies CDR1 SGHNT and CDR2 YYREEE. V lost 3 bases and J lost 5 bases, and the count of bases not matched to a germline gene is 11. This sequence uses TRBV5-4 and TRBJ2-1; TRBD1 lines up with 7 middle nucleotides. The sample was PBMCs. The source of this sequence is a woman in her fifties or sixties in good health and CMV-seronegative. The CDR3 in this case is CASSSKTGMINNEQFF. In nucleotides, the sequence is TGTGCCAGCAGCTCAAAGACAGGGATGATCAACAATGAGCAGTTCTTC.